Detailed here is one TCR beta chain. Its antigen remains unknown. This sample was taken from a study of response to subunit inactivated influenza vaccine. Study outcomes and limitations: Every seasonal influenza vaccination brings in few new T cells, the authors suggested.

The germline V gene encodes CDR1 LGHNA and CDR2 YSLEER. The CDR3 consists of 18 residues. Trimming removed 0 bases from V and 2 bases from J, with 18 bases in between. TCRdb itself ran the RT-PCR reads through MiXCR, one entry per CDR3 protein. The sample holds about 800,000 distinct CDR3 sequences, 20% to 25% seen once. This material consisted of PBMCs from blood, taken approximately 5 days after vaccination. The chain employs TRBV4-3 and TRBJ2-3; possible D gene TRBD2, 6 bases. The receptor was derived from a man aged 45 to 65 who received an inactivated influenza vaccine. CDR3: CASSQDLIKREYTDTQYF. The CDR3, as DNA: TGCGCCAGCAGCCAAGATCTGATCAAACGGGAGTACACAGATACGCAGTATTTT.